This T cell receptor (beta chain) comes out of a study of T cells in narcolepsy. The wider study: Enrolled donors included narcolepsy type 1 or type 2 patients and healthy controls.

With regard to this clone: As yet, its antigen is unknown.

Study-level results: Some memory CD4+ repertoires had no autoreactive clone sequences. Healthy controls reportedly lacked the autoreactive clonotypes serially found in patients' blood. Same-patient CSF and blood CD4+ T cell clonotypes included HCRT-specific and TRIB2-specific autoreactive ones.

Germline-derived CDR1 and CDR2 are LNHDA and SQIVND (reference sequence). Trimming stripped 1 base from V and 14 bases from J, with 14 bases between. This CDR3 is 13 amino acids long. Sequencing was performed with immunoSEQ multiplex PCR; in TCRdb, only in-frame clones are kept and a portion is missing. The repertoire holds over 25,000 clones, with about 89% as singletons. This TCR was recovered from a human donor with narcolepsy. Sequenced material: CD45RA- memory CD4+ T cells from PBMCs. The V call is TRBV19, the J call TRBJ2-2; tentatively, D is TRBD1 or TRBD2 (5 bases each). The CDR3 is CASSIARGGALFF. In nucleotides, the CDR3 is TGTGCCAGTAGTATAGCCCGGGGTGGGGCCCTGTTTTTT.